These 28 T cell receptor beta chains came from one sample sequenced in a study of preoperative IRX-2 immunotherapy in early breast cancer. Sequencing was performed with immunoSEQ multiplex PCR; in TCRdb, only in-frame clones are kept and a portion is missing. There are about 98,000 clones in the sample; more than 80% occur only once, and about 2.1% lies in the top ten. Treatment noted: preoperative locoregional IRX-2 cytokine immunotherapy. Material: tumor tissue, obtained after IRX-2 immunotherapy. The origin of the receptors is a human donor with breast cancer.

The V call is TRBV10-1, the J call TRBJ1-1; a possible D gene is TRBD1 (5 bases). Trimming stripped 2 bases from V and 7 bases from J, with 8 bases between. Per the germline V gene, CDR1 is WNHNN and CDR2 is SYGVQD (reference sequence). CDR3 length: 12 residues. For the CDR3, the DNA is TGCGCCAGCAGTGAGGGGCAGGGTGAAGCTTTCTTT. Translated, it gives CASSEGQGEAFF.

The rearrangement links TRBV6-8 to TRBJ1-1; possibly TRBD1 for D (6 bases). The germline V gene has CDR1 MNHGY and CDR2 SAAAGT. Deletions cut 2 bases from V and 3 bases from J, with 13 bases between. The CDR3 length is 15 residues. The CDR3 DNA is TGTGCCAGCAGTTACGGTGGGGGCGCAGACACTGAAGCTTTCTTT. Protein sequence: CASSYGGGADTEAFF.

The rearrangement joins TRBV15 to TRBJ2-7; 9 bases match TRBD1. Per the germline V gene, CDR1 is LNHNV and CDR2 is YYDKDF (reference sequence). The CDR3 runs 16 residues. V trimming: 5 bases; J trimming: 2 bases; junction bases outside the gene matches: 10. The CDR3 bases are TGTGCCACCAGCCTCCTCCGGACAGGGGCTACCTACGAGCAGTACTTC. This translates into CATSLLRTGATYEQYF.

The chain is built from TRBV30 and TRBJ2-3, with 13 nucleotides matching TRBD2. CDR1 GTSNPN and CDR2 SVGIG come from the germline V gene (reference sequence). The ends lost 0 bases at V and 4 bases at J; junction bases unmatched: 10. This CDR3 region has 18 residues. DNA of the CDR3: TGTGCCTGGAGTGTACCCCCGGGACTAGCGGGACCCGCAGATACGCAGTATTTT. It is translated as CAWSVPPGLAGPADTQYF.

The chain links TRBV28 to TRBJ1-5; the D gene is possibly TRBD1 (5 bases). The germline gives CDR1 MDHEN, CDR2 SYDVKM. The CDR3 has 14 amino acids. V was clipped by 2 bases and J by 11 bases, with 16 bases between them. The DNA for the CDR3 is TGTGCCAGCAGTTTAGGACACAGGATCCAGTCCCAGCATTTT. It translates to CASSLGHRIQSQHF.

CDR3 sequence: CASSPPTGASTDTQYF. The DNA of the CDR3 is TGTGCCAGCTCACCACCGACAGGGGCTAGCACAGATACGCAGTATTTT. The rearrangement uses TRBV18 and TRBJ2-3, with TRBD1 matching over 8 bases. The germline V gene encodes CDR1 KGHSH and CDR2 LQKENI. This CDR3 comprises 16 residues. V shed 0 bases and J 0 bases; nucleotides not matched to a gene: 2.

The chain uses TRBV30 and TRBJ1-5; D not certain. CDR3 length: 15 amino acids. Trimming pared 0 bases from V and 0 bases from J, leaving 9 bases between. Looked up from germline, CDR1 is GTSNPN and CDR2 is SVGIG (reference sequence). CDR3 sequence (DNA): TGTGCCTGGAGTGTACAAGGAAATAGCAATCAGCCCCAGCATTTT. This codes for CAWSVQGNSNQPQHF.

The chain is built from TRBV18 and TRBJ2-2; 10 bases match TRBD1. This CDR3 comprises 15 residues. With V trimmed by 2 bases and J by 5 bases, 2 bases remained unmatched. Germline V gives CDR1 KGHSH, CDR2 LQKENI. CDR3 protein: CASSPRQGATGELFF. DNA of the CDR3: TGTGCCAGCTCACCAAGACAGGGGGCGACCGGGGAGCTGTTTTTT.

The V gene is TRBV7-5, the J gene TRBJ1-1; TRBD1 reflects the table's D call only, with no check against the DNA. TRBV7-5 has pseudogene status. The CDR3 contains 16 residues. CDR3 loop: CASSLLARPMNTEAFF. The CDR3 DNA is TGTGCCAGCAGCTTGTTGGCCAGGCCCATGAACACTGAAGCTTTCTTT.

The chain uses TRBV7-4 and TRBJ1-2, with D hard to call. Germline loops: CDR1 SGHVT, CDR2 SQSDAQ. The CDR3 contains 13 residues. With 5 bases removed from V and 0 bases from J, the gap between germline ends came to 7 bases. CDR3 nucleotides: TGTGCCAGCAGCCCCGTTCCTAACTATGGCTACACCTTC. It is translated as CASSPVPNYGYTF. The full variable domain, with the rest looked up from reference TRBV7-4 and TRBJ1-2, is GAGVSQSPRYKVAKRGRDVALRCDSISGHVTLYWYRQTLGQGSEVLTYSQSDAQRDKSGRPSGRFSAERPERSVSTLKIQRTEQGDSAVYLCASSPVPNYGYTFGSGTRLTVV.

The chain has TRBV15 and TRBJ1-4; 9 bases are a match to TRBD1. Germline V gene sequence: CDR1 LNHNV, CDR2 YYDKDF (reference sequence). The CDR3 is 15 amino acids. V shed 3 bases, J shed 8 bases, and the junction held 7 bases outside the gene matches. The CDR3 DNA follows: TGTGCCACCAGCAGTACAGGGGGCTCGGGGGAAAAACTGTTTTTT. Amino acid sequence: CATSSTGGSGEKLFF.

V usage is TRBV11-3 and J usage is TRBJ2-1; 8 nucleotides agree with TRBD2. This CDR3 contains 18 residues. Germline-derived CDR1 and CDR2 are SGHNT and YENEEA. The J segment lost 1 base and the V segment lost 5 bases, leaving 13 bases of the junction unmatched. In DNA, the CDR3 is TGTGCCAGCAGCCATCGGGGTAGCGGGAAGGGGTCCTACAATGAGCAGTTCTTC. Amino acids: CASSHRGSGKGSYNEQFF.

CDR3 residues: CAGRGQGEREAYEQYF. In nucleotides, the CDR3 is TGTGCCGGCAGGGGGCAGGGGGAAAGAGAAGCCTACGAGCAGTACTTC. This sequence joins TRBV19 and TRBJ2-7; TRBD1 aligns across 8 bases. The CDR3 extends over 16 amino acids. J gave up 2 bases and V 11 bases, and 17 bases lay outside the gene matches. Germline values: CDR1 LNHDA, CDR2 SQIVND (reference sequence). Variable domain in full (rest from reference TRBV19 and TRBJ2-7): DGGITQSPKYLFRKEGQNVTLSCEQNLNHDAMYWYRQDPGQGLRLIYYSQIVNDFQKGDIAEGYSVSREKKESFPLTVTSAQKNPTAFYLCAGRGQGEREAYEQYFGPGTRLTVT.

The chain combines TRBV30 with TRBJ2-7; D is perhaps TRBD1 or TRBD2 (6 bases each). The CDR3 consists of 14 residues. Trimming removed 4 bases at V and 3 bases at J, with 16 bases between. Germline assignment: CDR1 GTSNPN and CDR2 SVGIG (reference sequence). The CDR3 DNA is TGTGCCTGGACCCCGGACAGCGGGCGCTACGAGCAGTACTTC. Translating it yields CAWTPDSGRYEQYF.

This rearrangement joins TRBV10-3 to TRBJ1-1; D is uncertain. Trimming took off 0 bases at V and 8 bases at J, with 7 bases between the two ends. Germline CDR1 and CDR2: ENHRY and SYGVKD. The CDR3 consists of 12 residues. The CDR3 DNA reads as TGTGCCATCAGTGAGTCGGCGGGGGAAGCTTTCTTT. Translating gives CAISESAGEAFF.

V is TRBV6-8 and J is TRBJ2-1; 11 bases agree with TRBD2. The CDR3 runs 17 residues. In germline, CDR1 is MNHGY, CDR2 SAAAGT. Trimming removed 7 bases from V and 2 bases from J; junction bases left unmatched: 10. The CDR3 reads CASNPSGRLTPYNEQFF. DNA for the CDR3: TGTGCCAGCAACCCTAGCGGGAGGCTTACCCCCTACAATGAGCAGTTCTTC.

The chain recombines TRBV19 with TRBJ2-7, with D possibly TRBD1 on 6 matching bases. The V end lost 2 bases, the J end lost 3 bases, and 14 bases lay between the germline ends. CDR3 length: 15 residues. The germline V gene has CDR1 LNHDA and CDR2 SQIVND (reference sequence). CDR3 DNA: TGTGCCAGTAGTATAAGTGGGCAGGGGCTCTACGAGCAGTACTTC. It specifies CASSISGQGLYEQYF.

The V call is TRBV29-1, the J call TRBJ1-1; maybe TRBD1 (6 bases). In germline, CDR1 is SQVTM, CDR2 ANQGSEA. The CDR3 runs 14 residues. V was cut by 4 bases and J by 0 bases, with 12 bases left in between. The CDR3 spells CSVARDNMNTEAFF. The CDR3 region has the DNA TGCAGCGTTGCCCGGGACAACATGAACACTGAAGCTTTCTTT.

V is TRBV18 and J is TRBJ2-7; tentative D call: TRBD2 (6 bases). CDR1 KGHSH and CDR2 LQKENI come from the germline V gene. Trimming took off 1 base at V and 1 base at J, with 8 bases between the two ends. This CDR3 is 14 amino acids long. This CDR3 is CASSPQAGSYEQYF. CDR3 coding DNA: TGTGCCAGCTCACCACAGGCGGGGTCCTACGAGCAGTACTTC. Supplemented by reference TRBV18 and TRBJ2-7, the full variable domain reads NAGVMQNPRHLVRRRGQEARLRCSPMKGHSHVYWYRQLPEEGLKFMVYLQKENIIDESGMPKERFSAEFPKEGPSILRIQQVVRGDSAAYFCASSPQAGSYEQYFGPGTRLTVT.

This clone was recorded once. The chain uses TRBV5-1 and TRBJ2-7; TRBD1 matches at 10 bases. Trimming at V came to 5 bases and at J to 5 bases, leaving 7 bases not matched to a gene. The CDR3 is 14 residues long. The germline V gene has CDR1 SGHRS and CDR2 YFSETQ. The CDR3 protein is CASSLGQGMNEQYF. CDR3 nucleotides: TGCGCCAGCAGTCTGGGACAGGGGATGAACGAGCAGTACTTC.

This clone was seen a few times. Other DNA sequences of this sample code for an identical CDR3. V is TRBV18 and J is TRBJ2-1, with D tentatively TRBD1 (5 bases). Germline assignment: CDR1 KGHSH and CDR2 LQKENI. This CDR3 has 13 residues. The V and J ends lost 3 bases and 8 bases respectively, with 11 bases between them. This chain's CDR3 is CASSPGQGDEQFF. The CDR3 nucleotides read TGTGCCAGCTCACCCGGACAAGGTGATGAGCAGTTCTTC.

This clone was picked up one time. The DNA of the CDR3 is TGTGCCAGCAGACCACAGGGGGGAACTGAAGCTTTCTTT. Its translation is CASRPQGGTEAFF. The J gene is TRBJ1-1, the V gene TRBV6-9; 8 nucleotides agree with TRBD1. The CDR3 covers 13 residues. The germline V gene encodes CDR1 MNHGY and CDR2 SVAAGI. V was pared by 6 bases and J by 5 bases, with 5 bases of the junction left unmatched.

The gene calls are TRBV7-6 and TRBJ2-1, with 13 bases identical to TRBD2. There are 15 residues in the CDR3. Losses at the gene ends were 3 bases for V and 7 bases for J; bases not matched to a gene: 3. Germline assignment: CDR1 SGHVS and CDR2 FNYEAQ. CDR3 in amino acids: CASSFTSGGANEQFF. The DNA of the CDR3 is TGTGCCAGCAGCTTCACTAGCGGGGGGGCAAATGAGCAGTTCTTC.

The chain recombines TRBV7-7 with TRBJ1-6; 8 bases map to TRBD1. The germline V gene encodes CDR1 SSHAT and CDR2 FNYEAQ (reference sequence). The length of the CDR3 is 15 residues. Trimming at V came to 4 bases and at J to 10 bases, leaving 9 bases not matched to a gene. The DNA of the CDR3 is TGTGCCAGCAGCTACGGACAGGGAAAGCAATCACCCCTCCACTTT. It translates to CASSYGQGKQSPLHF.

The chain carries TRBV15 and TRBJ2-1; a weak D match, TRBD1 (5 bases). There are 15 residues in the CDR3. CDR1 and CDR2 (germline): LNHNV, YYDKDF (reference sequence). The germline V and J ends were trimmed by 0 bases and 8 bases, with 14 bases remaining between them. The CDR3 DNA is TGTGCCACCAGCAGAGAGCAGGGAAATATGGATGAGCAGTTCTTC. Translated: CATSREQGNMDEQFF.

V and J are TRBV28 and TRBJ2-7; D is perhaps TRBD1 (6 bases). The CDR3 covers 14 residues. Germline V gene data show CDR1 as MDHEN and CDR2 as SYDVKM. V lost 3 bases and J lost 1, with 10 bases in between. The CDR3 coding sequence is TGTGCCAGCAGTTTTTTAGGGGGATCCTACGAGCAGTACTTC. Translating gives CASSFLGGSYEQYF. Drawing the rest from reference TRBV28 and TRBJ2-7, the complete variable domain is DVKVTQSSRYLVKRTGEKVFLECVQDMDHENMFWYRQDPGLGLRLIYFSYDVKMKEKGDIPEGYSVSREKKERFSLILESASTNQTSMYLCASSFLGGSYEQYFGPGTRLTVT.

J is TRBJ2-1 and V is TRBV14; TRBD1 aligns across 10 bases. Germline CDR1 reads SGHDN; CDR2 reads FVKESK. V was clipped by 5 bases and J by 2 bases; unmatched bases: 0. The CDR3 totals 14 residues. The CDR3 loop is CASSGTGAYNEQFF. As DNA, the CDR3 is TGTGCCAGCAGCGGGACAGGGGCCTACAATGAGCAGTTCTTC. The whole variable domain, filled in from reference TRBV14 and TRBJ2-1, reads EAGVTQFPSHSVIEKGQTVTLRCDPISGHDNLYWYRRVMGKEIKFLLHFVKESKQDESGMPNNRFLAERTGGTYSTLKVQPAELEDSGVYFCASSGTGAYNEQFFGPGTRLTVL.

A few counts support this clone. The rearrangement links TRBV10-2 to TRBJ1-1, with D unclear. CDR1 and CDR2 from the germline V gene are WSHSY and SAAADI. This CDR3 region has 13 residues. V was trimmed by 4 bases and J by 1 base, leaving 7 bases between them. The CDR3 region has the DNA TGCGCCAGCAGTGCGGACGGGAACACTGAAGCTTTCTTT. Residues: CASSADGNTEAFF.